This T cell receptor (beta chain) derives from a study of CD8+ T cells in alopecia areata. Background on the study: Dosing spanned 6 to 18 months on tofacitinib, then 6 months off drug.

On this clone: The antigen is unknown.

Overall study results and limits: Having just one nonresponder leaves the connection between baseline CD8+ expansion and response unresolved. Affected lesional scalp, above all in alopecia totalis/universalis, was more clonal than normal scalp.

Germline V gene data show CDR1 as MGHDK and CDR2 as SYGVNS. V dropped 3 bases and J dropped 0 bases, with 12 bases sitting between them. The CDR3 totals 16 residues. Noted treatment: oral pan-JAK inhibitor, 5-10 mg twice daily. CD4+ and CD8+ T cells were sorted from PBMCs stained for CD3, CD4 and CD8. After isolation, RNA underwent reverse transcription to generate cDNA as the sequencing template. Repertoires were generated with immunoSEQ multiplex PCR, while TCRdb's copy carries only in-frame clones and drops some. The data contain approximately 280,000 clones, roughly 60% of them singletons. The sequence was obtained from a human donor with alopecia areata. The specimen was CD4+ T cells sorted from blood, collected at week 24, from a patient treated with tofacitinib. The chain links TRBV25-1 to TRBJ2-4; possibly TRBD1 for D (5 bases). In DNA form, the CDR3 reads TGTGCCAGCAGTGACACAGGAATTCTAGCCAAAAACATTCAGTACTTC. Translation gives CASSDTGILAKNIQYF.